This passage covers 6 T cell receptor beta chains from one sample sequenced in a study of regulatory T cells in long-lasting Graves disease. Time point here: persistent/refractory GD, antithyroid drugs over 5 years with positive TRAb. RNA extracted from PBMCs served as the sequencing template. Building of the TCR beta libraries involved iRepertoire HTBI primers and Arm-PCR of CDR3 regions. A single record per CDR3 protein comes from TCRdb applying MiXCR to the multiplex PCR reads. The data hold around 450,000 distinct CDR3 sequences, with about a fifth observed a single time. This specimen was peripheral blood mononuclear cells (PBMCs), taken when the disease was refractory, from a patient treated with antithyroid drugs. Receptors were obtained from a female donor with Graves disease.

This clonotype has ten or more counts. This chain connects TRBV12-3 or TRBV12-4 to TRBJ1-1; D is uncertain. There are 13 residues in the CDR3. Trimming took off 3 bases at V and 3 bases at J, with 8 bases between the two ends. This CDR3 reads CASSLAADTEAFF. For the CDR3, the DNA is TGTGCCAGCAGTTTGGCAGCGGACACTGAAGCTTTCTTT.

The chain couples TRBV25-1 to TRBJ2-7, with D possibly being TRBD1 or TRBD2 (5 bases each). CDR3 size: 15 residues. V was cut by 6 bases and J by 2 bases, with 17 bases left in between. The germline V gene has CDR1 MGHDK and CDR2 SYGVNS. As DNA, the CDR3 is TGTGCCAGCAGCGGGGACGCCGGGGACGCCTACGAGCAGTACTTC. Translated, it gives CASSGDAGDAYEQYF.

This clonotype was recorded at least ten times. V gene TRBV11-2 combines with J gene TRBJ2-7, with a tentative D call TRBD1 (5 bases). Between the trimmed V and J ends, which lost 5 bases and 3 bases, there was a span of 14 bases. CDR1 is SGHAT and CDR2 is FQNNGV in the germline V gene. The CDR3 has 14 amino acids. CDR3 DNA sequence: TGTGCCAGCAGCCGTAGGGGCGTTGACTACGAGCAGTACTTC. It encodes CASSRRGVDYEQYF.

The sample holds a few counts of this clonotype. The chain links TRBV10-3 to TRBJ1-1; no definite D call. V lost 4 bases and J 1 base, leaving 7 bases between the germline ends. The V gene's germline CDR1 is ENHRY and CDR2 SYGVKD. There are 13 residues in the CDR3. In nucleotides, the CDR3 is TGTGCCATCAGTGTCTCGAGGAACACTGAAGCTTTCTTT. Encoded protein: CAISVSRNTEAFF.

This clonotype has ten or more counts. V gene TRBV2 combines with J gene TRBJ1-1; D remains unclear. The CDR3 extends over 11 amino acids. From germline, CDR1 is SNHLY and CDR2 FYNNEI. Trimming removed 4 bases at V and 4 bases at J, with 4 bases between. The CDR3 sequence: CASSVSTEAFF. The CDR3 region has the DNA TGTGCCAGCAGTGTAAGCACTGAAGCTTTCTTT.

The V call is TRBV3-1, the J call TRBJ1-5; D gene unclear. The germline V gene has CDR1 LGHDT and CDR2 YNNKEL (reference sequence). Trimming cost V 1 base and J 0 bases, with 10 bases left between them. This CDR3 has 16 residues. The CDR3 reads CASSQGTSGSNQPQHF. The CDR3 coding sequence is TGTGCCAGCAGCCAAGGGACGTCGGGTAGCAATCAGCCCCAGCATTTT.